This T cell receptor beta chain was captured by sequencing in a study of shared clonotypes between healthy human individuals. Those who donated were healthy HIV-negative adults, with no recent acute infections or vaccinations reported. Study-level results: It was observed that 5% to 6.5% of naive CD4 clonotypes were shared across a handful of donors.

Comment on this clone: Its antigen is unknown.

V lost 4 bases to trimming and J lost 1 base; unmatched junction nucleotides: 4. The V gene's germline CDR1 is MNHNS and CDR2 SASEGT. This CDR3 has 15 residues. Data came from immunoSEQ multiplex PCR; TCRdb stores just in-frame clones and leaves some out. The data show approximately 2.5 million clones, 90% to 95% seen once. The chain links TRBV6-1 to TRBJ1-1; 9 positions match TRBD1. This clonotype was obtained from a man between 18 and 29 years old in good health. Some clones in this sample may be carry-over from other donors' samples. The sequencing sample was made of naive CD4+ T cells from PBMCs. Subset given: CD45RA+ positively selected. Written as DNA, the CDR3 is TGTGCCAGCAGTGTCAGGGGACAGGGGAACACTGAAGCTTTCTTT. It is translated as CASSVRGQGNTEAFF.